The entry that follows covers one TCR beta chain sequence. The CDR3 runs to 14 residues. Trimming took 6 bases from V and 7 from J, leaving 13 bases between them. In germline, CDR1 is MDHEN, CDR2 SYDVKM. The sample originates from a study of blood T cell repertoires in COVID-19. Study-level background: Both acute and convalescent COVID-19 samples were obtained from the United States, Italy and Spain.

TCRdb keeps only in-frame clones here, not all; method: immunoSEQ multiplex PCR. The data show approximately 210,000 clones, 88% seen once. The sequenced material came from PBMCs or T cells enriched from blood (not recorded which). The receptor comes from a woman aged 45-65 years with acute COVID-19. The genes are TRBV28 and TRBJ1-6, with a weak D call TRBD1 (5 bases). The CDR3 here is CASSPGGGNSPLHF. The CDR3 DNA follows: TGTGCCAGCAGCCCGGGGGGGGGAAATTCACCCCTCCACTTT.